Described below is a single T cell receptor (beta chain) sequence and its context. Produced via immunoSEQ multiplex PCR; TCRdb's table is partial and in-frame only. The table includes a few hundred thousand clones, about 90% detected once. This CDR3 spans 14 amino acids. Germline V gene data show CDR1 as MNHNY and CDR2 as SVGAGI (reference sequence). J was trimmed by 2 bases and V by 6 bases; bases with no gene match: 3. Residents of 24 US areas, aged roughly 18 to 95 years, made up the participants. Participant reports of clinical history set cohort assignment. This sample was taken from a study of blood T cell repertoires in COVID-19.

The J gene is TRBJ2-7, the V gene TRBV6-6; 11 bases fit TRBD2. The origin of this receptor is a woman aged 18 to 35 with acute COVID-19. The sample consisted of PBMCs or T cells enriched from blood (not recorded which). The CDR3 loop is CASRRLAGPYEQYF. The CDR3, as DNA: TGTGCCAGCAGGAGACTAGCGGGACCCTACGAGCAGTACTTC.